The 14 T cell receptor beta chains listed next were all sequenced from one sample in a study of response to subunit inactivated influenza vaccine. TCRdb recomputed calls from the RT-PCR reads with MiXCR, one row per CDR3 protein. Altogether under 750,000 distinct CDR3 sequences are present, 12% being singletons, with the ten largest covering roughly 10%. The sample was PBMCs from blood, taken on the day of vaccination. These receptors were collected from a man aged 50 to 59 who received an inactivated influenza vaccine.

This clonotype was detected many times. The V gene is TRBV20-1, the J gene TRBJ2-7; D may match TRBD1 or TRBD2 (6 bases each). V was trimmed by 3 bases and J by 5 bases, leaving 20 bases between them. The CDR3 runs to 15 residues. The germline V gene has CDR1 DFQATT and CDR2 SNEGSKA (reference sequence). The CDR3 region has the DNA TGCAGTGCTAGGGCCTTCGGGGGCTTTTCCGACGAGCAGTACTTC. It codes for CSARAFGGFSDEQYF.

This clonotype was counted many times. The CDR3 sequence: CASSLDGVGGYGYTF. The CDR3 region has the DNA TGTGCCAGCAGCTTAGACGGGGTGGGAGGCTATGGCTACACCTTC. The chain uses TRBV7-2 and TRBJ1-2; unclear D gene. Deletions cut 1 base from V and 4 bases from J, with 13 bases between. The CDR3 is 15 amino acids. The V gene's germline CDR1 is SGHTA and CDR2 FQGNSA.

The CDR3 loop reads CASSRTGTGTYNEQFF. CDR3 DNA sequence: TGTGCCAGCAGCCGGACTGGGACAGGGACCTACAATGAGCAGTTCTTC. This chain links TRBV21-1 with TRBJ2-1; TRBD1, the table's D call, lacks a check against the DNA. TRBV21-1 is a pseudogene segment. There are 16 residues in the CDR3.

A word on this clonotype: One end of the junction does not line up with germline, which may come from a read error. The chain couples TRBV29-1 to TRBJ2-4; a possible D gene is TRBD1 (6 bases). Germline values: CDR1 SQVTM, CDR2 ANQGSEA. The CDR3 consists of 12 residues. CDR3 protein: CSVQDRSNIQYF. The CDR3 bases are TGCAGCGTTCAAGACAGGTCTAACATTCAGTACTTC.

This clonotype was counted at least ten times. This chain connects TRBV5-1 to TRBJ2-1, with 7 bases matching TRBD1. The CDR3 length is 17 residues. The J segment lost 8 bases and the V segment lost 7 bases, leaving 21 bases of the junction unmatched. Germline CDR1 and CDR2: SGHRS and YFSETQ. In nucleotides, the CDR3 is TGCGCCAGCGGCCCGAGGACAGGACGTTTAGTACGCGATGAGCAGTTCTTC. Encoded protein: CASGPRTGRLVRDEQFF.

This clonotype was seen at least ten times. The chain employs TRBV4-1 and TRBJ2-1; 14 nucleotides align to TRBD2. CDR1 MGHRA and CDR2 YSYEKL come from the germline V gene. The CDR3 runs to 16 residues. V was pared by 4 bases and J by 1 base, with 0 bases of the junction left unmatched. The CDR3 DNA sequence: TGCGCCAGCAGCCGACTAGCGGGGGGGTCCTACAATGAGCAGTTCTTC. Translation gives CASSRLAGGSYNEQFF.

V usage is TRBV27 and J usage is TRBJ1-6; a weak D match, TRBD1 (6 bases). V was clipped by 5 bases and J by 2 bases, with 16 bases between them. Looked up from germline, CDR1 is MNHEY and CDR2 is SMNVEV (reference sequence). This CDR3 has 17 residues. CDR3 region: CASSPRTARPYNSPLHF. CDR3 nucleotide sequence: TGTGCCAGCAGTCCAAGGACAGCCCGCCCCTATAATTCACCCCTCCACTTT.

In its sample, this clonotype was seen a few times. This chain joins TRBV18 and TRBJ2-1; D not resolved. The V end was cut by 3 bases, the J end by 0 bases, with 21 bases between. Germline CDR1 reads KGHSH; CDR2 reads LQKENI. The CDR3 runs to 19 residues. In DNA, the CDR3 is TGTGCCAGCTCACCTCTACTACGGGCCGACCTGAGCTCCTACAATGAGCAGTTCTTC. Translated, it gives CASSPLLRADLSSYNEQFF.

This clonotype has at least ten counts. The chain has TRBV7-9 and TRBJ2-5; the D is unclear. Germline V gene lookup returns CDR1 SEHNR and CDR2 FQNEAQ (reference sequence). V was clipped by 1 base and J by 4 bases, with 16 bases between them. This CDR3 is built from 16 residues. Written as DNA, the CDR3 is TGTGCCAGCAGCTTAGGGGTGAGGATAGTCGGAGAGACCCAGTACTTC. Translated, it gives CASSLGVRIVGETQYF.

Regarding this clonotype: An end of the junction differs from the germline gene, which may be a read error. This rearrangement joins TRBV2 to TRBJ2-1, with 10 positions matching TRBD2. This CDR3 has 19 amino acids. Germline V gene lookup returns CDR1 SNHLY and CDR2 FYNNEI. CDR3 in DNA: TGTGCCCGCAGTTTAAGCCGAGGGCCACTAGCGGGACCATACAATGAGCAGTTCTTC. It translates to CARSLSRGPLAGPYNEQFF.

The V and J genes are TRBV7-9 and TRBJ2-7, with D tentatively TRBD1 (6 bases). The germline gives CDR1 SEHNR, CDR2 FQNEAQ (reference sequence). V was clipped by 5 bases and J by 2 bases, with 16 bases between them. The CDR3 runs to 15 residues. CDR3 in amino acids: CASSHIRGPTYEQYF. CDR3 nucleotide sequence: TGTGCCAGCAGCCACATCAGGGGACCGACCTACGAGCAGTACTTC.

This sequence joins TRBV7-9 and TRBJ1-2; D not certain. There are 17 residues in the CDR3. Trimming removed 1 base from V and 3 bases from J, with 18 bases in between. Germline CDR1 and CDR2: SEHNR and FQNEAQ (reference sequence). CDR3 coding DNA: TGTGCCAGCAGCTTAGGCGCCAGCCCAGCCTCAGACTATGGCTACACCTTC. It is translated as CASSLGASPASDYGYTF.

The chain is built from TRBV29-1 and TRBJ2-7; D gene unclear. The CDR3 is 11 residues long. The V end lost 6 bases, the J end lost 0 bases, and 6 bases lay between the germline ends. Germline-derived CDR1 and CDR2 are SQVTM and ANQGSEA. As DNA, the CDR3 is TGCAGCGTGGACGACTCCTACGAGCAGTACTTC. The encoded protein is CSVDDSYEQYF.

This clonotype was observed many times. This sequence joins TRBV4-2 and TRBJ1-5; TRBD1 matches at 7 bases. Germline values: CDR1 LGHNA, CDR2 YNFKEQ. The CDR3 consists of 14 residues. Trimming removed 4 bases from V and 3 bases from J; junction bases left unmatched: 3. CDR3 coding DNA: TGTGCCAGCAGCCCGGGACAGACCAATCAGCCCCAGCATTTT. Translated: CASSPGQTNQPQHF.